The clone carrying this T cell receptor beta chain came up a few times. TCRdb called the 5' RACE reads again in MiXCR, with one record for every CDR3 protein. This sample has some 300,000 distinct CDR3 sequences, with approximately 13% found just once. This entry is derived from a study of identical twins. This CDR3 has 15 amino acids. Germline V gene data show CDR1 as DFQATT and CDR2 as SNEGSKA (reference sequence). Between the trimmed V and J ends, which lost 0 bases and 2 bases, there was a span of 14 bases. These same records also appear under a second study, on yellow fever vaccine responses in identical twins.

The V gene is TRBV20-1, the J gene TRBJ2-7; D perhaps matches TRBD2 (5 bases). The origin of this receptor is a woman aged 18-29 years in good health. The material sequenced was CD8+ T cells sorted from blood. As DNA, the CDR3 is TGCAGTGCTAGAGATCCCAGCGGCCCCGCCTACGAGCAGTACTTC. Translated: CSARDPSGPAYEQYF.